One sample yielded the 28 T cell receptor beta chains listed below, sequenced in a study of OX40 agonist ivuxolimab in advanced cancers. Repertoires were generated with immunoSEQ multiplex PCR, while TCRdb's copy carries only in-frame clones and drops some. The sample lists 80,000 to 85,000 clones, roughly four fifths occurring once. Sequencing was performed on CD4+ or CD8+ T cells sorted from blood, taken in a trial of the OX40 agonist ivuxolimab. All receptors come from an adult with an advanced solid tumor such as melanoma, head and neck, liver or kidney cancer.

CDR3 nucleotides: TGTGCCAGCAGTTTACAGGGTAGGGCAGATACGCAGTATTTT. This gives the protein CASSLQGRADTQYF. The gene calls are TRBV28 and TRBJ2-3, with D perhaps matching TRBD1 (5 bases). CDR1 and CDR2 from the germline V gene are MDHEN and SYDVKM. CDR3 length: 14 amino acids. V lost 2 bases to trimming and J lost 4 bases, with 10 bases between them.

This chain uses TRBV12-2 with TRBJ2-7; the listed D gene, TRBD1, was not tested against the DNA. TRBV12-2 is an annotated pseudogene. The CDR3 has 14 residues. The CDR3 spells CASRKPGGGHEQYV. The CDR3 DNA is TGTGCAAGTCGCAAACCAGGGGGCGGGCACGAGCAGTACGTC.

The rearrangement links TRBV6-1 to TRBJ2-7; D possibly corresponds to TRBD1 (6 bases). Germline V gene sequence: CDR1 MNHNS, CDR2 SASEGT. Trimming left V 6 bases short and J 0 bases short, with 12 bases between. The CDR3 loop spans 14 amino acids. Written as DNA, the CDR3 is TGTGCCAGCAGCAGACAGGTTAGCTCCTACGAGCAGTACTTC. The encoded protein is CASSRQVSSYEQYF.

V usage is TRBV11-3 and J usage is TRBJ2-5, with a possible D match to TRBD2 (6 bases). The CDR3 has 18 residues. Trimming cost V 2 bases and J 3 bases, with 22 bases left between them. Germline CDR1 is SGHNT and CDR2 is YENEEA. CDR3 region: CASSLSIGGGTPEETQYF. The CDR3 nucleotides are TGTGCCAGCAGCTTAAGTATCGGGGGTGGAACGCCTGAAGAGACCCAGTACTTC. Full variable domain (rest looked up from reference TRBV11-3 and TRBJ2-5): EAGVVQSPRYKIIEKKQPVAFWCNPISGHNTLYWYLQNLGQGPELLIRYENEEAVDDSQLPKDRFSAERLKGVDSTLKIQPAELGDSAVYLCASSLSIGGGTPEETQYFGPGTRLLVL.

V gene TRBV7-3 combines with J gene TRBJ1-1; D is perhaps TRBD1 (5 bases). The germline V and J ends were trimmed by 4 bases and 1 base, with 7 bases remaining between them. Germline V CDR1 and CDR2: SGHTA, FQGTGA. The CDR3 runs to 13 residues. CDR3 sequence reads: CASSSGQNTEAFF. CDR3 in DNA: TGTGCCAGCAGCTCAGGACAGAACACTGAAGCTTTCTTT.

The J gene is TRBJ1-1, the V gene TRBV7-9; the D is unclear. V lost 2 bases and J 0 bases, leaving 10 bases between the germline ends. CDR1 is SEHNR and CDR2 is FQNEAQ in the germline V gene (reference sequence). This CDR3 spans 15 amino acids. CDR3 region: CASSLRTLVNTEAFF. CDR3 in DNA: TGTGCCAGCAGCTTACGGACCCTGGTGAACACTGAAGCTTTCTTT.

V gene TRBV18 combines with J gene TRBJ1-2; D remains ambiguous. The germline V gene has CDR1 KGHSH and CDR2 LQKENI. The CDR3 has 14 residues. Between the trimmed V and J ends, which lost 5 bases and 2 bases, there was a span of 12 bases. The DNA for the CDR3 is TGTGCCAGCTCAGGCCGGGTGGCCAACTATGGCTACACCTTC. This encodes CASSGRVANYGYTF.

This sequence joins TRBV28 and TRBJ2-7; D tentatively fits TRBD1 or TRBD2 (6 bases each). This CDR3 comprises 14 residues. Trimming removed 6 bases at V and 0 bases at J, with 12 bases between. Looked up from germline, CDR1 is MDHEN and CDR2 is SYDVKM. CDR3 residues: CASSRGQVSYEQYF. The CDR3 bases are TGTGCCAGCAGCCGGGGGCAGGTCTCCTACGAGCAGTACTTC.

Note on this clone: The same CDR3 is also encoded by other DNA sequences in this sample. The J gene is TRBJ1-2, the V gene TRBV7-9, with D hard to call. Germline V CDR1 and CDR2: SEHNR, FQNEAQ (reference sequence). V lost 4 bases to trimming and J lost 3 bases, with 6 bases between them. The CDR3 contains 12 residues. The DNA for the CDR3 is TGTGCCAGCAGCTCAGACTACTATGGCTACACCTTC. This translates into CASSSDYYGYTF.

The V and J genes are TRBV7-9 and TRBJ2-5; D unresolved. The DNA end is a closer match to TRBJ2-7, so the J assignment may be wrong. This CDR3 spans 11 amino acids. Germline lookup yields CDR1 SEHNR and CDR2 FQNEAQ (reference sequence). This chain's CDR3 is CASSYRYEQYF. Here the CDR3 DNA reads TGTGCCAGCAGTTACCGCTACGAGCAGTACTTC.

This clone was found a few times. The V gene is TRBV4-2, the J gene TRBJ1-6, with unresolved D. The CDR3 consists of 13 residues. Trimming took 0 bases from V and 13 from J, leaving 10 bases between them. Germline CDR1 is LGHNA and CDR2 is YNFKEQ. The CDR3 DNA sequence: TGTGCCAGCAGCCAAGAGAGGCCGATCCCCCTCCACTTT. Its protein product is CASSQERPIPLHF.

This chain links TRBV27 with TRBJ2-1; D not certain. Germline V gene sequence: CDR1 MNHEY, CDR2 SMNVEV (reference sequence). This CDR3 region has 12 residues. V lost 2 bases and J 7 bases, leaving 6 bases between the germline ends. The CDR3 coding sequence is TGTGCCAGCAGTTTAGGCGGTAATGAGCAGTTCTTC. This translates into CASSLGGNEQFF.

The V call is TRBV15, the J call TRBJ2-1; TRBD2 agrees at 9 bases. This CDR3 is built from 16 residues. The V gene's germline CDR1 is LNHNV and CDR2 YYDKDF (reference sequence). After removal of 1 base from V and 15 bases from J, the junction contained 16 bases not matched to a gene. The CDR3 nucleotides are TGTGCCACCAGCAGAGGGGTGGACAGCGGGGGGTCCGCCGGGTTCTTC. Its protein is CATSRGVDSGGSAGFF.

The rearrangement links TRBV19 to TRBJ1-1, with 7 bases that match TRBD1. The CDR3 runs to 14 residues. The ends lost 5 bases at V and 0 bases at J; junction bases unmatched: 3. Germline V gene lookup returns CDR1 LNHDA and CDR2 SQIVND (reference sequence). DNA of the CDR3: TGTGCCAGTAGTCTGGGACAGTTGAACACTGAAGCTTTCTTT. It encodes CASSLGQLNTEAFF.

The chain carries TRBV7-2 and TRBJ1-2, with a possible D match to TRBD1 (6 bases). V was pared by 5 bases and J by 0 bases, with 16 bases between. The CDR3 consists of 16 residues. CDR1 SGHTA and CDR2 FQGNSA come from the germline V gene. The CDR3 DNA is TGTGCCAGCAGCCATGCCGGGGAGGGGGCTAACTATGGCTACACCTTC. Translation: CASSHAGEGANYGYTF.

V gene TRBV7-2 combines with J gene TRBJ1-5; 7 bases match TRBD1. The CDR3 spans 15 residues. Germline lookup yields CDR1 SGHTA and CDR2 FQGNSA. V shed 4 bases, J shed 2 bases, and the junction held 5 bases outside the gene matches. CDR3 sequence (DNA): TGTGCCAGCAGCTCCTACGACAGGGGCAATCAGCCCCAGCATTTT. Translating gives CASSSYDRGNQPQHF.

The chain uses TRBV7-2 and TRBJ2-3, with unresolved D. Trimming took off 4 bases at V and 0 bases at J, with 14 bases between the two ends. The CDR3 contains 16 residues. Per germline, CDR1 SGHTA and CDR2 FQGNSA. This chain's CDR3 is CASSSTGSTSTDTQYF. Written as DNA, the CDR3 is TGTGCCAGCAGCTCCACGGGCTCCACTAGCACAGATACGCAGTATTTT.

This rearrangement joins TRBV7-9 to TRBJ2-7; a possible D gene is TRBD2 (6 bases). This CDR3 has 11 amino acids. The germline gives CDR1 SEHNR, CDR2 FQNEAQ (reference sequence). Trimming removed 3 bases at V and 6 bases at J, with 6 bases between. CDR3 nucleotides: TGTGCCAGCAGCTTCGGGGGCGAGCAGTACTTC. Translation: CASSFGGEQYF.

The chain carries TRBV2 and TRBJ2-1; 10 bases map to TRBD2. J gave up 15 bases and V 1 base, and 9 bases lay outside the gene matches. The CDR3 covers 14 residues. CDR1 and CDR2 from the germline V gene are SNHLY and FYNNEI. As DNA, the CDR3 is TGTGCCAGCAGTGAAGTTGTGCTAGCGGGAGCGGGGTTCTTC. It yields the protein CASSEVVLAGAGFF.

The CDR3 region is CASSLSGTGGFGNIQYF. For the CDR3, the DNA is TGTGCCAGCAGTTTATCCGGGACAGGGGGCTTTGGTAACATTCAGTACTTC. This chain links TRBV28 with TRBJ2-4; 12 nucleotides agree with TRBD1. Unmatched junction bases numbered 8, after V lost 1 base and J lost 7 bases. Germline CDR1 and CDR2: MDHEN and SYDVKM. The CDR3 extends over 17 amino acids.

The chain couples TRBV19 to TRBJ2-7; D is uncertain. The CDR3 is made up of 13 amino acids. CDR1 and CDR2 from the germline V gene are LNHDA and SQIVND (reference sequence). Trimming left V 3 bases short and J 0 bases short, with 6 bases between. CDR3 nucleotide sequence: TGTGCCAGTAGTATTCAGGACTCCTACGAGCAGTACGTC. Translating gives CASSIQDSYEQYV.

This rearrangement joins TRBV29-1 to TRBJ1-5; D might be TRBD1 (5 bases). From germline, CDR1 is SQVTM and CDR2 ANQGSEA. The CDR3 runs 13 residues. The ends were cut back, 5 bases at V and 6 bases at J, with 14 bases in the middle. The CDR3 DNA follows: TGCAGCGTTCGGGTGGGGCCAGGTCAGCCCCAGCATTTT. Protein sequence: CSVRVGPGQPQHF.

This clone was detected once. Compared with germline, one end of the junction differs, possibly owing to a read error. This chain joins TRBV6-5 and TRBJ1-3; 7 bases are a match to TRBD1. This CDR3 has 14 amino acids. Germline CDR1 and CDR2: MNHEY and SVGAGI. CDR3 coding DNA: TGTGCCAGCAGGCCCGACCGACAGGGAAACACTATATATTTT. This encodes CASRPDRQGNTIYF.

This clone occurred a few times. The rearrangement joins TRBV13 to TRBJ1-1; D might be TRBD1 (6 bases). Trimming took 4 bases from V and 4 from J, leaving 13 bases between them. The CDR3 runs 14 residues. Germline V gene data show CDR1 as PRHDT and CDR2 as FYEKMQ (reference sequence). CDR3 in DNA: TGTGCCAGCAGCTCACAGGGACGCCGCACTGAAGCTTTCTTT. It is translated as CASSSQGRRTEAFF.

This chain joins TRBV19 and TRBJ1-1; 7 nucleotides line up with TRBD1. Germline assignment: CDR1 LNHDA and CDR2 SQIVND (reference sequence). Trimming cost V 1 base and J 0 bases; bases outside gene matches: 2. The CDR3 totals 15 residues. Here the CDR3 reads CASSIVGTVNTEAFF. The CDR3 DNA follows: TGTGCCAGTAGTATAGTCGGGACAGTGAACACTGAAGCTTTCTTT.

CDR3 sequence (DNA): TGCGCCAGCAGCCGGCCCCAAGAGACCCAGTACTTC. It encodes CASSRPQETQYF. The J gene is TRBJ2-5, the V gene TRBV4-1; D is undetermined. This CDR3 is 12 amino acids long. With 4 bases removed from V and 1 base from J, the gap between germline ends came to 4 bases. Looked up from germline, CDR1 is MGHRA and CDR2 is YSYEKL.

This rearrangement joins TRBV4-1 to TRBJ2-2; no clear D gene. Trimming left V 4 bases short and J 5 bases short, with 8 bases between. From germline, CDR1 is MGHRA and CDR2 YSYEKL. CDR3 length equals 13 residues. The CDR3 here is CASSLGPTGELFF. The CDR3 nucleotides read TGCGCCAGCAGCCTCGGACCAACCGGGGAGCTGTTTTTT.

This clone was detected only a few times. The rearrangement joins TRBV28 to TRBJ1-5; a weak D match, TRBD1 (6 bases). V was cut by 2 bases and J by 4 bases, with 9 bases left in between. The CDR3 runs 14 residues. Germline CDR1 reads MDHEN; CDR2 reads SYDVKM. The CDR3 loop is CASSLVRGNQPQHF. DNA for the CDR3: TGTGCCAGCAGTTTAGTCAGGGGTAATCAGCCCCAGCATTTT.